A single sample is the source of the 19 T cell receptor beta chains below, sequenced in a study of immune heterogeneity within non-small cell lung tumors (dated by TCRdb to 2016 to 2019). For the TCR template, genomic DNA was extracted from bulk tumor tissue, and roughly 580 ng of gDNA was amplified for each sample. Multiple biopsies per primary tumor were taken during surgery, spaced as far apart as possible within the tumor mass. The study cohort was described as untreated, and patients were newly diagnosed NSCLC cases undergoing curative surgery. The data were produced on a HiSeq X Ten. A multiplex PCR system amplified the TCR beta CDR3 region, with a first 10-cycle round using 32 V-gene forward and 13 J-gene reverse primers. TCRdb reran the public reads through fastp at Q25 and MiXCR, keeping productive beta chains. Duplicate CDR3 protein sequences are folded into a single record with the most common DNA and genes. The sample table contains 5,000 to 7,000 distinct CDR3 sequences; only one count was recorded for around 20% of them. 8.5% to 10% of the sample lies in the top ten.

The sample was lung tumor tissue. The receptor source for this set is a woman aged 55-69 years with non-small cell lung cancer.

A few counts support this clonotype. The chain combines TRBV9 with TRBJ2-3, with 7 bases fitting TRBD2. This CDR3 region has 13 residues. The V gene's germline CDR1 is SGDLS and CDR2 YYNGEE. V was pared by 5 bases and J by 6 bases, with 6 bases of the junction left unmatched. The DNA of the CDR3 is TGTGCCAGCAGAGCTGTCGGGGGGGATACGCAGTATTTT. Translating it yields CASRAVGGDTQYF.

The J gene is TRBJ2-1, the V gene TRBV7-6, with 12 bases matching TRBD2. V was clipped by 5 bases and J by 4 bases; unmatched bases: 6. This CDR3 comprises 16 residues. The germline gives CDR1 SGHVS, CDR2 FNYEAQ. The CDR3 sequence: CASSPWTSGDYNEQFF. CDR3 DNA sequence: TGTGCCAGCAGCCCTTGGACTAGCGGGGATTACAATGAGCAGTTCTTC.

By sample share, this clonotype is medium-sized. The chain employs TRBV28 and TRBJ2-7; D ambiguous. V dropped 6 bases and J dropped 9 bases, with 15 bases sitting between them. The germline V gene has CDR1 MDHEN and CDR2 SYDVKM. The CDR3 is 12 residues long. CDR3 coding DNA: TGTGCCAGCAGAACATCTGATCACGGGCAGTACTTC. Translation gives CASRTSDHGQYF.

Relative to its sample, this clonotype is medium-sized. The V gene is TRBV6-1, the J gene TRBJ2-7; no clear D. This CDR3 region has 12 residues. V dropped 7 bases and J dropped 0 bases, with 7 bases sitting between them. Per the germline V gene, CDR1 is MNHNS and CDR2 is SASEGT. The CDR3 spells CASIGNSYEQYF. CDR3 sequence (DNA): TGTGCCAGCATTGGCAACTCCTACGAGCAGTACTTC.

Notes on this clonotype: A much larger clone differs from this one at a single base, so this may be a read error. The chain couples TRBV7-2 to TRBJ2-7; TRBD2 matches at 14 bases. The CDR3 runs to 16 residues. Trimming removed 5 bases from V and 5 bases from J; junction bases left unmatched: 8. Germline CDR1 reads SGHTA; CDR2 reads FQGNSA. In nucleotides, the CDR3 is TGTGCCAGCAGCCCTTTGAGACTAGCGGGAGGGGACGAGCAGTACTTC. Amino acids: CASSPLRLAGGDEQYF.

By proportion, this clonotype is medium-sized. The chain combines TRBV12-3 or TRBV12-4 with TRBJ1-1; D gene ambiguous. This CDR3 is built from 15 residues. Trimming removed 3 bases from V and 0 bases from J, with 11 bases in between. As DNA, the CDR3 is TGTGCCAGCAGTTTGTATCCGGATATGAACACTGAAGCTTTCTTT. This codes for CASSLYPDMNTEAFF.

This clonotype is medium-sized within its sample. V is TRBV10-2 and J is TRBJ2-7; D possibly corresponds to TRBD1 (7 bases). The germline gives CDR1 WSHSY, CDR2 SAAADI. Trimming pared 2 bases from V and 5 bases from J, leaving 16 bases between. The CDR3 length is 15 residues. The CDR3 DNA follows: TGCGCCAGCAGTGAGGTGGAGGGGGCGCAGGACGAGCAGTACTTC. This codes for CASSEVEGAQDEQYF.

This clonotype showed up just a few times. The conserved phenylalanine or tryptophan is not found at the CDR3 terminus, so this likely reflects a read error. The rearrangement links TRBV28 to TRBJ2-1; D is undetermined. V shed 2 bases and J shed 7 bases, with 3 bases lying between them. CDR1 is MDHEN and CDR2 is SYDVKM in the germline V gene. The CDR3 spans 11 residues. CDR3 loop: CASSLGNEQFL. The CDR3 DNA reads TGTGCCAGCAGTTTAGGGAATGAGCAGTTCCTC.

This clonotype is medium-sized within its sample. V is TRBV7-9 and J is TRBJ1-4; D remains ambiguous. The germline V gene has CDR1 SEHNR and CDR2 FQNEAQ (reference sequence). CDR3 length: 13 residues. The germline V and J ends were trimmed by 5 bases and 7 bases, with 11 bases remaining between them. Written as DNA, the CDR3 is TGTGCCAGCAGCCACAGACTAGTTGAAAAACTGTTTTTT. Translated, it gives CASSHRLVEKLFF.

Within the sample, this clonotype is medium-sized. The CDR3 region has the DNA TGTGCCAGCAGGGGGACTAGCGGGAGAAGTCTCGAGCAGTACTTC. Encoded protein: CASRGTSGRSLEQYF. The chain recombines TRBV6-1 with TRBJ2-7; 14 bases align to TRBD2. Germline CDR1 reads MNHNS; CDR2 reads SASEGT. The CDR3 consists of 15 residues. Unmatched junction bases numbered 7, after V lost 6 bases and J lost 6 bases.

J is TRBJ2-5 and V is TRBV19; D is undetermined. This CDR3 is 13 amino acids long. V dropped 2 bases and J dropped 0 bases, with 4 bases sitting between them. The germline gives CDR1 LNHDA, CDR2 SQIVND (reference sequence). CDR3: CASSIQDQETQYF. The DNA for the CDR3 is TGTGCCAGTAGTATACAGGACCAAGAGACCCAGTACTTC.

For this clonotype: This may come from a read error, since a much larger clone is one base off. The chain carries TRBV6-1 and TRBJ1-4; the D gene is possibly TRBD1 (5 bases). The V gene's germline CDR1 is MNHNS and CDR2 SASEGT. This CDR3 is 13 amino acids long. The CDR3 loop is CVSSEAGPEKLFF. CDR3 DNA sequence: TGTGTCAGCAGTGAAGCAGGGCCCGAAAAACTGTTTTTT.

As to this clonotype: A clone one base away is much larger, so this may be a read error. The J gene is TRBJ2-2, the V gene TRBV5-1; D perhaps matches TRBD2 (6 bases). The germline CDR1 and CDR2 sequences are SGHRS and YFSETQ. The length of the CDR3 is 14 residues. V was shortened by 0 bases and J by 6 bases, with 9 bases between the two germline ends. The CDR3 DNA reads as TGCGCCAGCAGCTTGGAGGAGGGAGCCGGGGAGCTGTTTTTT. Its protein product is CASSLEEGAGELFF. The entire variable domain, with the rest obtained from reference TRBV5-1 and TRBJ2-2, is as follows: KAGVTQTPRYLIKTRGQQVTLSCSPISGHRSVSWYQQTPGQGLQFLFEYFSETQRNKGNFPGRFSGRQFSNSRSEMNVSTLELGDSALYLCASSLEEGAGELFFGEGSRLTVL.

This clonotype is labeled medium-sized. The CDR3: CASSLFRRDGEQFF. DNA of the CDR3: TGTGCCAGCAGTTTATTTCGGCGGGACGGGGAGCAGTTCTTC. The chain combines TRBV28 with TRBJ2-1; possibly TRBD2 for D (6 bases). The V end was cut by 1 base, the J end by 10 bases, with 14 bases between. The CDR3 loop spans 14 amino acids. Per germline, CDR1 MDHEN and CDR2 SYDVKM.

In the case of this clonotype: With a much larger clone just one base away, this may be a read error. This sequence joins TRBV7-9 and TRBJ2-7, with unresolved D. The CDR3 runs 12 residues. Germline lookup yields CDR1 SEHNR and CDR2 FQNEAQ (reference sequence). CDR3 protein: CAGSSSISEQYF. The CDR3 DNA follows: TGTGCCGGCAGCTCATCGATTAGCGAGCAGTACTTC.

By share, this clonotype ranks as medium-sized. The chain is built from TRBV12-3 or TRBV12-4 and TRBJ2-3; D ambiguous. The germline V and J ends were trimmed by 3 bases and 6 bases, with 7 bases remaining between them. The CDR3 totals 12 residues. The chain's CDR3 is CASSFGRDTQYF. CDR3 nucleotide sequence: TGTGCCAGCAGTTTTGGGCGGGATACGCAGTATTTT.

This chain uses TRBV3-1 with TRBJ1-1; tentatively, D is TRBD1 (5 bases). The CDR3 covers 14 residues. V lost 8 bases and J 4 bases, leaving 17 bases between the germline ends. CDR1 is LGHDT, CDR2 YNNKEL, per germline (reference sequence). CDR3 DNA sequence: TGTGCCAGCGCCAAGACAGACGGCATCACTGAAGCTTTCTTT. It yields the protein CASAKTDGITEAFF.

The chain links TRBV27 to TRBJ2-3; 14 nucleotides agree with TRBD2. Germline values: CDR1 MNHEY, CDR2 SMNVEV (reference sequence). V lost 4 bases to trimming and J lost 7 bases; unmatched junction nucleotides: 7. The CDR3 contains 16 residues. CDR3 sequence (DNA): TGTGCCAGCAGTTCCCGACTAGCGGGAGGGACACATACGCAGTATTTT. Its translation is CASSSRLAGGTHTQYF.

Concerning this clonotype itself: A read error may explain this, as a much larger clone is one base away. Given the absence of the conserved phenylalanine or tryptophan at the CDR3 end, a read error is likely. The chain links TRBV6-2 or TRBV6-3 to TRBJ1-5, with 10 bases that match TRBD1. The CDR3 consists of 15 residues. Unmatched junction bases numbered 5, after V lost 5 bases and J lost 4 bases. The germline CDR1 and CDR2 sequences are MNHEY and SVGEGT. Here the CDR3 DNA reads TGTGCCAGCAGTGCGGGACAGGGGTTAAATCAGCCCCAGCATTCT. This codes for CASSAGQGLNQPQHS.